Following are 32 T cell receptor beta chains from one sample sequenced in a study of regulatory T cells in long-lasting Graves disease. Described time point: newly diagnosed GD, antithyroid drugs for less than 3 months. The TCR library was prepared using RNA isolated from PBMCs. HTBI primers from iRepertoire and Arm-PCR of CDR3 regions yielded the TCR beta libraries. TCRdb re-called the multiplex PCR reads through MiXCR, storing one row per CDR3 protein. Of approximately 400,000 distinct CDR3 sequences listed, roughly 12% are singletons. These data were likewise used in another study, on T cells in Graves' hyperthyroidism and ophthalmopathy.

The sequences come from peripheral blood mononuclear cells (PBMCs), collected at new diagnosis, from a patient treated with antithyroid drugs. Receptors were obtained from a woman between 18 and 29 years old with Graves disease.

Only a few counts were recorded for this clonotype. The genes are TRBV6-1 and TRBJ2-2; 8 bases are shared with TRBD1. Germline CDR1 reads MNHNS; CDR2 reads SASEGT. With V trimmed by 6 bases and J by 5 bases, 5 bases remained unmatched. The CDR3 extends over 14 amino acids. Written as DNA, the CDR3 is TGTGCCAGCAGACCGGACAGGGAAACCGGGGAGCTGTTTTTT. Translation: CASRPDRETGELFF.

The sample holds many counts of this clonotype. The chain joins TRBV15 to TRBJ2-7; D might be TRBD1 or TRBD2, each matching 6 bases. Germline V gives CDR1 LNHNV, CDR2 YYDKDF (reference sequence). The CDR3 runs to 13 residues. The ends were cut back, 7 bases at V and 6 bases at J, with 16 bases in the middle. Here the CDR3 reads CATKKVGGGEQYV. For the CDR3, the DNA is TGTGCCACCAAAAAGGTGGGGGGCGGCGAGCAGTACGTC.

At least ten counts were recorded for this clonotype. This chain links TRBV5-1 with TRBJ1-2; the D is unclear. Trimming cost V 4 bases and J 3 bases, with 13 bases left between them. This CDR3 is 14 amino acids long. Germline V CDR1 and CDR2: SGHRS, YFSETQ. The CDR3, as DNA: TGCGCCAGCAGCCCCGGAGAGAGCTACTATGGCTACACCTTC. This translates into CASSPGESYYGYTF.

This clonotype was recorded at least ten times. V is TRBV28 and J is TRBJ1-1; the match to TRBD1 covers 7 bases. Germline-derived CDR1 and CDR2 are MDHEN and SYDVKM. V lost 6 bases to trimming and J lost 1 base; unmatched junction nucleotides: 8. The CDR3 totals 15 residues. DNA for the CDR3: TGTGCCAGCAGATACTCCGGGACAGAGAACACTGAAGCTTTCTTT. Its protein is CASRYSGTENTEAFF.

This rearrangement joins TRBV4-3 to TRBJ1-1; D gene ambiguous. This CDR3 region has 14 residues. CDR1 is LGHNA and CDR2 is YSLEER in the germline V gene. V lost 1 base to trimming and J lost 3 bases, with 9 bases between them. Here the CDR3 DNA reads TGCGCCAGCAGCCAAGTGCCGGGATACACTGAAGCTTTCTTT. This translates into CASSQVPGYTEAFF.

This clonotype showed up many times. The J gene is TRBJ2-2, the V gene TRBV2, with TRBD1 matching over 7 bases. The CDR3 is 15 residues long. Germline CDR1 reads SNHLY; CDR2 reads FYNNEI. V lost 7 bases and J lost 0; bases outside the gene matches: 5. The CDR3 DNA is TGTGCCAGCATGGGGGACAGTGCGAACACCGGGGAGCTGTTTTTT. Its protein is CASMGDSANTGELFF.

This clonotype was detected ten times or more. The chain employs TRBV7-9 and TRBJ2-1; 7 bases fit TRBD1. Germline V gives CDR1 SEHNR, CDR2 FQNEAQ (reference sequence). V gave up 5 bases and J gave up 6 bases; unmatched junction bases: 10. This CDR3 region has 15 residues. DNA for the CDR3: TGTGCCAGCAGCAAAGGCAGGACAGGACCCAATGAGCAGTTCTTC. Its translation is CASSKGRTGPNEQFF.

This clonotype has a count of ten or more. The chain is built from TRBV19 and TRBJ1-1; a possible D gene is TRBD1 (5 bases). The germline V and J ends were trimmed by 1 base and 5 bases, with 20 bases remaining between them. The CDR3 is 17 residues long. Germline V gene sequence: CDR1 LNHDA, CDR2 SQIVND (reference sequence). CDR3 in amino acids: CASSIGRTHWGLTEAFF. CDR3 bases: TGTGCCAGTAGTATAGGGAGAACACACTGGGGACTTACTGAAGCTTTCTTT.

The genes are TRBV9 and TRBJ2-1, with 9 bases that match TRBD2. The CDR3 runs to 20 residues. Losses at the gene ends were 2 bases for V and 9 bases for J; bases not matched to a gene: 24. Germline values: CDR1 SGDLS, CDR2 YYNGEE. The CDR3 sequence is CASSVVPSGNNLGPGVEQFF. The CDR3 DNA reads TGTGCCAGCAGCGTGGTACCTAGCGGGAATAACCTTGGCCCCGGGGTTGAGCAGTTCTTC.

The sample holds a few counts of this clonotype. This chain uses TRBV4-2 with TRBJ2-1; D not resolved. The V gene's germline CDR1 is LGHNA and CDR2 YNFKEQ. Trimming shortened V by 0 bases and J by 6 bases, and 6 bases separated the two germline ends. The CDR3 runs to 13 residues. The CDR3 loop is CASSQDYLNEQFF. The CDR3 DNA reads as TGTGCCAGCAGCCAAGACTACCTCAATGAGCAGTTCTTC.

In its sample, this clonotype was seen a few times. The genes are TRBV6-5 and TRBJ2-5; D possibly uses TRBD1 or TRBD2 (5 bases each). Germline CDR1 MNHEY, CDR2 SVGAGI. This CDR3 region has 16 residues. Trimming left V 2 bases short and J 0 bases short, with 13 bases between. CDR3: CASSYGGRADQETQYF. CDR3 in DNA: TGTGCCAGCAGTTACGGGGGTAGGGCAGACCAAGAGACCCAGTACTTC.

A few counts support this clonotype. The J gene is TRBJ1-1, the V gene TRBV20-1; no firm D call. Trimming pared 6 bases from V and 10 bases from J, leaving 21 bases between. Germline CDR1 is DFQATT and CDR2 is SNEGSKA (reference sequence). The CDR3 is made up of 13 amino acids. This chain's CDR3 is CSAASGKLVSAFF. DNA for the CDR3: TGCAGTGCCGCTAGTGGTAAACTTGTCTCAGCTTTCTTT.

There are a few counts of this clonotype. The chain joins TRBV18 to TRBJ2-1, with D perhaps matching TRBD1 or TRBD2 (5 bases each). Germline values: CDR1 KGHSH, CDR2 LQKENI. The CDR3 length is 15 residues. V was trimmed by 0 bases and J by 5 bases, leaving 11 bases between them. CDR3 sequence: CASSPPGPGNNEQFF. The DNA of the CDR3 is TGTGCCAGCTCACCACCGGGACCCGGGAACAATGAGCAGTTCTTC.

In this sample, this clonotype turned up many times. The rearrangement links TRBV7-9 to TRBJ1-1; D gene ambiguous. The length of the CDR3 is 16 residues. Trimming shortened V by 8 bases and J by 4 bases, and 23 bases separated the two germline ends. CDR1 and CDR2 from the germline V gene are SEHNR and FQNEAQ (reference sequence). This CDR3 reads CASRTGRGPLGTEAFF. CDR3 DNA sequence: TGTGCCAGCCGGACCGGCCGTGGCCCGCTGGGCACTGAAGCTTTCTTT.

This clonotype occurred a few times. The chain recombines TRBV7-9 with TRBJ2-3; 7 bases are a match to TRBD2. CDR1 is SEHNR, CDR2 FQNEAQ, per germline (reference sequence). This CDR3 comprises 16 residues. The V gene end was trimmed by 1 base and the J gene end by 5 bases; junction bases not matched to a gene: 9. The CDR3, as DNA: TGTGCCAGCAGCTTAGTATTGACGGGAGGAGGAGATACGCAGTATTTT. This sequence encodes CASSLVLTGGGDTQYF.

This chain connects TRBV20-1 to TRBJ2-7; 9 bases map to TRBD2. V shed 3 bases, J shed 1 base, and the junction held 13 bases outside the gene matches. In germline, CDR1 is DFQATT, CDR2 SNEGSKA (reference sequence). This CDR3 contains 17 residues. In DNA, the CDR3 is TGCAGTGCTAGTCCCGGTAGCGGGAGTTCCTTTTCCTACGAGCAGTACTTC. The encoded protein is CSASPGSGSSFSYEQYF.

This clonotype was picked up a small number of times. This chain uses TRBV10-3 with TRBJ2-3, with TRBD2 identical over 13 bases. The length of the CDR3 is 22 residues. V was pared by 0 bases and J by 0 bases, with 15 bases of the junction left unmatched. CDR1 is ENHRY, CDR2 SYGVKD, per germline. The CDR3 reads CAISESTSTSGGIRSSTDTQYF. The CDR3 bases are TGTGCCATCAGTGAGTCGACCTCGACTAGCGGGGGGATCAGATCTAGCACAGATACGCAGTATTTT.

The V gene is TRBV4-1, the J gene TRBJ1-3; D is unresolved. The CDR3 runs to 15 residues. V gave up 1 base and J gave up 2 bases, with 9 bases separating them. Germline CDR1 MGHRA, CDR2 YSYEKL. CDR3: CASSQAWRAGNTIYF. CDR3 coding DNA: TGCGCCAGCAGCCAAGCGTGGAGGGCTGGAAACACCATATATTTT.

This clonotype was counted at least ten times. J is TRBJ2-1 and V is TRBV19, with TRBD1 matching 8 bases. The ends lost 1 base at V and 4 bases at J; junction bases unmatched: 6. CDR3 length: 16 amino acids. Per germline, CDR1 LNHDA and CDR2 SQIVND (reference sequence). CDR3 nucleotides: TGTGCCAGTAGTATAGCGACAGGGGCAAGGTACAATGAGCAGTTCTTC. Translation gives CASSIATGARYNEQFF.

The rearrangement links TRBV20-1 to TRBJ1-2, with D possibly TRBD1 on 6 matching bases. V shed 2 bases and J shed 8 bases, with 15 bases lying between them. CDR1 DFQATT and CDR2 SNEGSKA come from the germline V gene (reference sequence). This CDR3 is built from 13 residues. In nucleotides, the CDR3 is TGCAGTGCTAGAACTGGGGGCGAGGGAGGCTACACCTTC. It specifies CSARTGGEGGYTF.

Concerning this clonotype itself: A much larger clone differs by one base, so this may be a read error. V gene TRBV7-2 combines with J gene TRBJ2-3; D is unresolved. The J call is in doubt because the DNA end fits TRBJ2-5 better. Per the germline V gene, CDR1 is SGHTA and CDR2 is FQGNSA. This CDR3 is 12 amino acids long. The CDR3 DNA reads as TGTGCCAGCAGCTTAACAGTCAAGACCCAGTACTTC. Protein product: CASSLTVKTQYF.

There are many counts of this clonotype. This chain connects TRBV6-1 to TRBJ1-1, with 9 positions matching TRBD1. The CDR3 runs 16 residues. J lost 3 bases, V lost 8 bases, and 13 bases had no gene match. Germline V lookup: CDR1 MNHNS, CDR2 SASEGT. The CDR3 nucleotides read TGTGCCAGCGGGGCCGGGACAGGGTGGGAGGACACTGAAGCTTTCTTT. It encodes CASGAGTGWEDTEAFF.

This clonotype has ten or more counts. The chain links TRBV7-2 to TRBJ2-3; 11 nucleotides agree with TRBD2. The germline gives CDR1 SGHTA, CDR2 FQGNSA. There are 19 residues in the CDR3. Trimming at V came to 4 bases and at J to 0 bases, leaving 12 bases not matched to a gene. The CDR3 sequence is CASSSLGGTSGESTDTQYF. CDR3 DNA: TGTGCCAGCAGCTCACTCGGGGGGACTAGCGGCGAGAGCACAGATACGCAGTATTTT.

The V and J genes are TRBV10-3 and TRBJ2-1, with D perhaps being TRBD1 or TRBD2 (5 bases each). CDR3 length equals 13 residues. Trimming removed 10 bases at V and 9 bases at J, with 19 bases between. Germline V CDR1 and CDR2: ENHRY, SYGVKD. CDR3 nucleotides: TGTGCCAACCGGGACCACCCCATCAGTGAGCAGTTCTTC. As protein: CANRDHPISEQFF.

The CDR3 spells CSAREIQGLRNIQYF. CDR3 nucleotides: TGCAGTGCTAGAGAGATTCAGGGTCTCCGGAACATTCAGTACTTC. The chain recombines TRBV20-1 with TRBJ2-4, with D possibly TRBD1 on 5 matching bases. V lost 0 bases and J 7 bases, leaving 16 bases between the germline ends. CDR1 is DFQATT and CDR2 is SNEGSKA in the germline V gene (reference sequence). The CDR3 covers 15 residues.

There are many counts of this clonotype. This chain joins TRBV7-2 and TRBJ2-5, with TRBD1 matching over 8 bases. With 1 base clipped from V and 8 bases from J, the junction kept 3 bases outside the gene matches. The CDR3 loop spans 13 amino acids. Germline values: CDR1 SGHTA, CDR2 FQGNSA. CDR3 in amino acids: CASSLEPGGTQYF. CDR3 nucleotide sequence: TGTGCCAGCAGCTTAGAGCCAGGGGGCACCCAGTACTTC.

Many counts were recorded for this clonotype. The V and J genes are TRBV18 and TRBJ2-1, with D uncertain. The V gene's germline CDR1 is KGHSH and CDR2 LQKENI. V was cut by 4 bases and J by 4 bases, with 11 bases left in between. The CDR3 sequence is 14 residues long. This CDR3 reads CASSRFQGYNEQFF. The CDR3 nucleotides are TGTGCCAGCTCACGATTCCAAGGGTACAATGAGCAGTTCTTC.

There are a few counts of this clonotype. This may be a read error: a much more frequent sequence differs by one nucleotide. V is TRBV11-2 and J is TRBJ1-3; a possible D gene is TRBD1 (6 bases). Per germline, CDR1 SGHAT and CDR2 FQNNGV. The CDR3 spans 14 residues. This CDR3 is CASRETGSGNTLYF. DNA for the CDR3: TGTGCCTCCCGGGAAACAGGGTCTGGAAACACCTTATATTTT.

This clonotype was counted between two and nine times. The CDR3 reads CASSLASSGASTDTQYF. The CDR3 DNA reads as TGTGCCAGCAGCCTTGCCTCTAGCGGGGCTAGCACAGATACGCAGTATTTT. This chain uses TRBV27 with TRBJ2-3; 9 bases agree with TRBD2. J lost 0 bases, V lost 6 bases, and 10 bases had no gene match. CDR3 size: 17 residues. Per germline, CDR1 MNHEY and CDR2 SMNVEV (reference sequence).

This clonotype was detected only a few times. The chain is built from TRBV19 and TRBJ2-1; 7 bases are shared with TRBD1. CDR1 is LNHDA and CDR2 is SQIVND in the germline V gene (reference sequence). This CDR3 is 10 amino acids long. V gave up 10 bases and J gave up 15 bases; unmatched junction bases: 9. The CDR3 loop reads CATKGDSWFF. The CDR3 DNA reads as TGTGCCACCAAAGGGGACAGTTGGTTCTTC.

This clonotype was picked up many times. The CDR3 here is CASSFPGVYNEQFF. In nucleotides, the CDR3 is TGCGCCAGCAGCTTTCCGGGGGTTTACAATGAGCAGTTCTTC. The V call is TRBV5-1, the J call TRBJ2-1; perhaps TRBD2 as D (6 bases). V lost 2 bases and J 4 bases, leaving 10 bases between the germline ends. This CDR3 has 14 residues. The germline CDR1 and CDR2 sequences are SGHRS and YFSETQ. The whole variable domain, remainder taken from reference TRBV5-1 and TRBJ2-1, is KAGVTQTPRYLIKTRGQQVTLSCSPISGHRSVSWYQQTPGQGLQFLFEYFSETQRNKGNFPGRFSGRQFSNSRSEMNVSTLELGDSALYLCASSFPGVYNEQFFGPGTRLTVL.

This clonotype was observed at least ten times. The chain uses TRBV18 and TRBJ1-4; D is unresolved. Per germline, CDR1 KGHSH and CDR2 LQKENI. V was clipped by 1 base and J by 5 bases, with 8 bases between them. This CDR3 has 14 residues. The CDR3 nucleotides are TGTGCCAGCTCACCACAAAACGGGAATGAAAAACTGTTTTTT. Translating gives CASSPQNGNEKLFF.